This T cell receptor (beta chain) was sequenced in a study of shared clonotypes between healthy human individuals. Study-wide background: Three plates each covered CD4 naive and memory; CD8 naive two, CD8 memory one. Overall study results and limits: Generally, estimated richness proved larger in naive subsets than it did in memory subsets. The authors expected sequencing depth to affect clonotype sharing among donors.

Regarding this clone: The target antigen is unknown.

Naivety among CD8 cells was defined by CD45RO negativity and positive CCR7 selection, thereby excluding terminally differentiated effector memory CD45RA+ cells. Authors' methods: Filtering of immunoSEQ junctional sequences could not match full-length read filtering. Here immunoSEQ multiplex PCR was the method, and the copy in TCRdb shows in-frame clones only, minus some. The D gene and trimming were derived from the DNA, and the V and J assignments and clone size from that table. The repertoire consists of 750,000 to 1,000,000 clones, with nearly 95% occurring once and the leading ten covering 24%. The source is a man in his thirties or forties in good health. The material sequenced was naive CD8+ T cells sorted from blood.

DNA of the CDR3: TGTGCCAGCAGCGGACAAATACTTCCTACTTCCCGATTATTCGGACAGTACTTC. Translation: CASSGQILPTSRLFGQYF. V and J are TRBV21-1 and TRBJ2-7; the table names TRBD1, a call not compared with the DNA. TRBV21-1 is a pseudogene segment. The CDR3 is 18 residues long.